This TCR beta chain was captured by sequencing in a study of blood T cell repertoires in COVID-19. Study as a whole: Sites across the United States, Italy and Spain contributed samples from acute and convalescent COVID-19. T cells, B-cell-depleted T cells, or PBMCs supplied cDNA or gDNA.

Sequenced by immunoSEQ multiplex PCR; TCRdb stores in-frame clones only, minus some. The profile covers about 8,000 clones, with 84% appearing a single time and roughly 30% taken by the ten largest. The V end lost 3 bases, the J end lost 8 bases, and 16 bases lay between the germline ends. Germline values: CDR1 KGHSH, CDR2 LQKENI. The CDR3 loop spans 14 amino acids. The sample consisted of peripheral blood. This chain uses TRBV18 with TRBJ1-1, with a tentative D call TRBD1 (5 bases). The source is a human donor in a cohort sampled during active COVID-19. The CDR3 here is CASSPEEGPAEAFF. For the CDR3, the DNA is TGTGCCAGCTCACCGGAGGAGGGGCCGGCCGAAGCTTTCTTT.